The clone carrying this T cell receptor beta chain came up a few times. The study drew participants aged about 18 to 89 years from under 30 US areas. Cohort 3 recovered donors had two negative PCRs, clearance, or symptom resolution. CDR3 length: 13 amino acids. Germline-derived CDR1 and CDR2 are SNHLY and FYNNEI. Trimming took off 7 bases at V and 7 bases at J, with 17 bases between the two ends. Original handling: Amplified reference gene primers provided the basis for estimating nucleated cell counts. TCRdb keeps only in-frame clones here, not all; method: immunoSEQ multiplex PCR. That table gives V, J and clone size, and the DNA gave D and trimming. The top ten hold approximately 9.3% of the sample, which has around 430,000 clones, 85% to 90% seen once. This specimen comes from a study of blood T cell repertoires in COVID-19. Study context: Nucleic acid was either cDNA or gDNA, and it came from T cells, B-cell-depleted T cells, or PBMCs.

The receptor comes from a woman in her fifties or sixties who had recovered from COVID-19. Source material: PBMCs or T cells enriched from blood (not recorded which). This chain uses TRBV2 with TRBJ2-7, with D possibly being TRBD1 (6 bases). CDR3 coding DNA: TGTGCCAGCAAGGGACATCCCTCGGAGGAGCAGTACTTC. This translates into CASKGHPSEEQYF.